This TCR beta chain is drawn from a study of blood T cell repertoires in COVID-19. Study as a whole: PBMCs, B-cell-depleted T cells, or T cells provided the cDNA or gDNA that made up the material.

CDR1 is MDHEN and CDR2 is SYDVKM in the germline V gene. Deletions cut 6 bases from V and 0 bases from J, with 27 bases between. This CDR3 has 20 amino acids. In the original workflow: Reference gene primer amplification yielded estimated nucleated cell counts. Repertoires were generated with immunoSEQ multiplex PCR, while TCRdb's copy carries only in-frame clones and drops some. The V and J calls and the clone size are those of that table, but D and trimming were determined from the DNA. The sample contains approximately 200,000 clones, 70% to 90% of which appear only once. Participants reported their clinical history, and cohort assignment relied on those reports. Cohort 3 recovery required two negative PCRs, clearance, or symptom resolution.

The TCR sequence derives from a man aged 25 to 40 who had recovered from COVID-19. The specimen was PBMCs or T cells enriched from blood (not recorded which). V usage is TRBV28 and J usage is TRBJ2-1, with D unclear. CDR3 nucleotides: TGTGCCAGCAGCTCCGACCTTAGCACCGAAGGTACCAGCTCCTACAATGAGCAGTTCTTC. Its protein is CASSSDLSTEGTSSYNEQFF.